This TCR beta chain stems from a study of cytomegalovirus exposure and HLA in healthy donors. About the research overall: A prior analysis found 117 million unique TCR beta sequences from around 180 million T cells.

As to this clone: Its antigen is unknown.

The primer mix had 60 Vbeta and 13 Jbeta primers. Profiled with immunoSEQ multiplex PCR; TCRdb holds only in-frame clones, not every one. The data show 30,000 to 40,000 clones, roughly 76% seen once. Study-level points and caveats: According to the study, some 160 TCR beta chains were cytomegalovirus-associated. CMV serostatus was the only immune exposure information that was available.

The CDR3 is made up of 12 amino acids. V dropped 0 bases and J dropped 2 bases, with 2 bases sitting between them. The germline gives CDR1 KGHSY, CDR2 FQNENV. As for the donors, each was a healthy bone marrow donor. The chain employs TRBV16 and TRBJ2-7; no definite D call. The source material was PBMCs. The sequence was obtained from a woman between 35 and 50 years old in good health and CMV-seronegative. The CDR3 nucleotides are TGTGCCAGCAGCCAATCCGCCTACGAGCAGTACTTC. This translates into CASSQSAYEQYF.